The present entry profiles one T cell receptor beta chain with its context. Its antigen is not yet known. Per-base quality was not reported, and no clone a single base away is much larger than it. The source of the sample is a study of blood T cell repertoires in COVID-19 (TCRdb year 2020). About the investigation overall: Samples covering the acute and convalescent phases of COVID-19 were provided by collaborators in the United States, Italy and Spain. The dataset comprised deeply sampled blood TCRbeta repertoires from subjects exposed to, actively infected with, or recovered from COVID-19. HLA class I and class II types, where available, came from metadata supplied by the sample provider rather than from assay-based typing. The prospective study material was composed of cDNA or gDNA derived from T cells, B-cell-depleted T cells, or PBMCs. A freely available public database, intended as a resource for researchers studying the immune response to SARS-CoV-2, is where the repertoires were released. Nearly every sample came with metadata listing a de-identified subject ID, COVID-19 status, age in years and sex. The samples were drawn from two sources: the first 160 participants of the ongoing ImmuneRACE study, and approximately 1,300 subjects contributed by 6 global collaborators. What the work shows at the level of the full study, not this receptor alone: How much clinical and demographic metadata was included differed by source and by participant, and the metadata was provided uncurated.

Whole blood was collected in K2EDTA tubes by collaborating institutions according to the institutions' own protocols. Collaborator samples were shipped for TCRbeta analysis as frozen whole blood, isolated PBMCs, or DNA extracted from either sample type. CDR1 and CDR2 were assigned from the germline V gene (reference sequence) as LGHDT and YNNKEL. The CDR3 numbers 14 residues from cysteine through phenylalanine. Only the CDR3 DNA is retained, 42 bases long and in frame from the first base. V gives up 4 bases and J gives up 4 bases, and the segment between their germline ends measures 10 bases. TCRbeta CDR3 regions were amplified from genomic DNA by means of the immunoSEQ Assay, a bias-controlled multiplex PCR. Turning to the authors' computational methods: The number of nucleated cells in each sample was estimated by amplification of reference gene primers within the assay. To quantify the absolute abundance of each unique TCRbeta CDR3 rearrangement, sequence reads were collapsed and filtered. For each sample, productive Simpson clonality was calculated as the square root of Simpson's diversity index over productive rearrangements. Entries here come from immuneACCESS through TCRdb and include only in-frame sequences with V and J called. Some clones fail to appear in such tables; in the studies checked, an unresolved V gene covers under half of the shortfall, and the cause of the remainder is unknown. The V and J calls and clone size come from that table; D and trimming were worked out from the DNA. The sample table records roughly 670,000 clones; around 89% of these occur just once. The ten largest clones capture over 0.2% of the sample.

The sequence was obtained from a woman younger than 30 with acute or convalescent COVID-19. Sequenced: peripheral blood. The sequence is built from TRBV3-1 (or the pseudogene TRBV3-2) and TRBJ1-4, with no confidently assigned D gene. The nucleotides read TGTGCCAGCAGCCGTTACGCAGATAATGAAAAACTGTTTTTT. Translated, it gives CASSRYADNEKLFF.